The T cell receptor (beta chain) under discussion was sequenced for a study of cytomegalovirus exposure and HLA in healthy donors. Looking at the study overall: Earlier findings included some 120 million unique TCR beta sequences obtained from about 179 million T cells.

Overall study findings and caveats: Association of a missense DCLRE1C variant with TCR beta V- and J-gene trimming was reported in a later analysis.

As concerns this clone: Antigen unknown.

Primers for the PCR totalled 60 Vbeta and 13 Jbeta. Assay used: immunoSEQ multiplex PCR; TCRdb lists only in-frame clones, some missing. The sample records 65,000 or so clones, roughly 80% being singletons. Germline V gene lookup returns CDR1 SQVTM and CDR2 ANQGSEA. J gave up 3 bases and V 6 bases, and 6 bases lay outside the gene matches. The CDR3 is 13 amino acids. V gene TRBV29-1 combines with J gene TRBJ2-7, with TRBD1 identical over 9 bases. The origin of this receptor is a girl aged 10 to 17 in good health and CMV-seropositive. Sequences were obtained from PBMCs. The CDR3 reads CSVARDRVYEQYF. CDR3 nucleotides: TGCAGCGTAGCCAGGGACAGGGTCTACGAGCAGTACTTC.